Sequencing of this TCR beta chain was carried out in a study of cytomegalovirus exposure and HLA in healthy donors. As for the study in general: A later analysis reported the same platform for the roughly 110 validation repertoires and the 666 first-cohort repertoires.

The donors were part of the validation cohort, which consisted of some 120 subjects and was separate from the first cohort of about 650 subjects. Study observations and caveats: In vitro confirmation showed a few CMV-associated chains to be CMV antigen specific. The study put 150 to 200 TCR beta chains on its list as cytomegalovirus-associated.

The CDR3 extends over 14 amino acids. CDR1 SGHAT and CDR2 FQNNGV come from the germline V gene. V lost 3 bases to trimming and J lost 4 bases, with 9 bases between them. As to this clone: The antigen is undetermined.

Repertoires were generated with immunoSEQ multiplex PCR, while TCRdb's copy carries only in-frame clones and drops some. Of tens of thousands of clones in the sample, 94% were seen once. Sequencing was performed on PBMCs. The source of this sequence is a woman between 18 and 29 years old in good health and CMV-seropositive. The J gene is TRBJ1-4, the V gene TRBV11-2, with D unclear. The CDR3 loop reads CASSLEGINEKLFF. Here the CDR3 DNA reads TGTGCCAGCAGCTTGGAGGGTATTAATGAAAAACTGTTTTTT.